The clone carrying this TCR beta chain was counted only a few times. Its antigen remains unidentified. These data originate in a study of CD8+CD57+ T cells in acquired aplastic anemia. About the research overall: Isolated CD4+ and CD8+ cells, once sorted, yielded DNA averaging about 3.4 ug. Overall study findings and caveats: Patients had roughly 29 CD8+ CDR3 sequences in common with controls (the shared set).

By flow cytometry, patients selected for sequencing had shown an expansion of CD8+CD57+ cells. Germline values: CDR1 SQVTM, CDR2 ANQGSEA. The CDR3 spans 13 residues. Trimming shortened V by 7 bases and J by 7 bases, and 14 bases separated the two germline ends. The study profiled TCR beta VDJ and CDR3 using genomic DNA as template. TCRdb fed the reads into MiXCR, producing one record per CDR3 protein. Of 170,000 or so distinct CDR3 sequences in the sample, roughly 63% were seen once. The TCR comes from a human donor with aplastic anemia. The sample comprised sorted CD4+, CD8+, or CD8+CD57+ T cells (not recorded which) from PBMCs. This chain joins TRBV29-1 and TRBJ1-6; possible D gene TRBD1, 6 bases. The CDR3 nucleotides are TGCAGCGCTAGGACAGCGTCGAATTCACCCCTCCACTTT. Its protein product is CSARTASNSPLHF.